Listed here are 22 T cell receptor beta chains from one sample, sequenced in a study of T cell repertoires in cytomegalovirus infection. These receptors have no identified antigens. TCRdb re-called the reads through MiXCR, storing one row per CDR3 protein. The sample yields some 940,000 distinct CDR3 sequences, 30% to 40% seen once. The sample consisted of cultured CD8+ T cells from PBMCs, taken from culture after CMV antigen stimulation. These receptors were taken from a human donor in good health (CMV status not recorded). Some clones in this sample may be carry-over from other donors' samples.

The chain combines TRBV20-1 with TRBJ1-2; the D is unclear. Germline CDR1 DFQATT, CDR2 SNEGSKA (reference sequence). Between the trimmed V and J ends, which lost 2 bases and 0 bases, there was a span of 10 bases. The CDR3 sequence is 14 residues long. The CDR3: CSARPRWTNYGYTF. Here the CDR3 DNA reads TGCAGTGCTAGACCTAGATGGACTAACTATGGCTACACCTTC.

This clonotype was detected only a few times. The V gene is TRBV6-6, the J gene TRBJ1-4, with a weak D call TRBD1 (6 bases). The V end was cut by 5 bases, the J end by 2 bases, with 21 bases between. This CDR3 has 18 residues. Germline values: CDR1 MNHNY, CDR2 SVGAGI (reference sequence). DNA for the CDR3: TGTGCCAGCAGTGGACGGACAAGCGGACAGCCCACTAATGAAAAACTGTTTTTT. Its protein is CASSGRTSGQPTNEKLFF.

This clonotype was picked up a small number of times. This chain connects TRBV19 to TRBJ2-7; the D gene is possibly TRBD1 (5 bases). CDR1 is LNHDA, CDR2 SQIVND, per germline (reference sequence). V gave up 5 bases and J gave up 4 bases, with 12 bases separating them. The length of the CDR3 is 13 residues. CDR3: CASSWGQEYEQYF. DNA of the CDR3: TGTGCCAGTAGTTGGGGCCAAGAGTACGAGCAGTACTTC.

The rearrangement uses TRBV7-9 and TRBJ1-5, with 7 bases lining up with TRBD1. Germline lookup yields CDR1 SEHNR and CDR2 FQNEAQ (reference sequence). Unmatched junction bases numbered 4, after V lost 5 bases and J lost 3 bases. The CDR3 covers 14 residues. CDR3 DNA: TGTGCCAGCAGCCCACAGGGGTACAATCAGCCCCAGCATTTT. Translating it yields CASSPQGYNQPQHF.

Notes on this clonotype: One junction end does not reproduce the germline sequence, and a read error may be involved. The chain is built from TRBV4-1 and TRBJ2-3; 10 nucleotides agree with TRBD2. CDR1 MGHRA and CDR2 YSYEKL come from the germline V gene. The CDR3 covers 17 residues. The CDR3 DNA sequence: TGCGCCAGCAACCAAGATAGCACTAGCGGGGTTACAGATACGCAGTATTTT. It specifies CASNQDSTSGVTDTQYF.

This clonotype was detected a few times. The CDR3 nucleotides are TGTGCCAGCAGGAGAGTCACAGGGAACTATGGCTACACCTTC. Translated, it gives CASRRVTGNYGYTF. The chain carries TRBV12-3 or TRBV12-4 and TRBJ1-2; D might be TRBD1 (6 bases). The CDR3 is 14 amino acids. The germline V and J ends were trimmed by 6 bases and 2 bases, with 13 bases remaining between them.

The chain's CDR3 is CSARDGDRDRPYEQYF. The CDR3 nucleotides read TGCAGTGCTAGAGATGGGGACAGGGATCGGCCCTACGAGCAGTACTTC. The chain combines TRBV20-1 with TRBJ2-7; 9 nucleotides match TRBD1. J gave up 2 bases and V 0 bases, and 8 bases lay outside the gene matches. The CDR3 is 16 amino acids. Looked up from germline, CDR1 is DFQATT and CDR2 is SNEGSKA (reference sequence).

This clonotype was picked up many times. J is TRBJ2-2 and V is TRBV6-1; D call uncertain. The CDR3 consists of 15 residues. The V gene lost 7 bases and the J gene lost 4 bases, with 16 bases spanning the gap. Germline CDR1 MNHNS, CDR2 SASEGT. For the CDR3, the DNA is TGTGCCAGCAACGAACCGAATTATGGCACCGGGGAGCTGTTTTTT. Its protein is CASNEPNYGTGELFF.

This clonotype was counted a few times. The rearrangement links TRBV10-3 to TRBJ1-5; 7 bases agree with TRBD1. V was clipped by 6 bases and J by 0 bases; unmatched bases: 5. There are 15 residues in the CDR3. The germline V gene encodes CDR1 ENHRY and CDR2 SYGVKD. CDR3 loop: CAIRAGQDSNQPQHF. The CDR3 nucleotides read TGTGCCATCAGGGCTGGACAGGATAGCAATCAGCCCCAGCATTTT.

The chain is built from TRBV27 and TRBJ1-2; D remains ambiguous. The length of the CDR3 is 15 residues. Trimming pared 2 bases from V and 2 bases from J, leaving 12 bases between. Germline values: CDR1 MNHEY, CDR2 SMNVEV (reference sequence). The CDR3 protein is CASSLIGAANYGYTF. CDR3 DNA sequence: TGTGCCAGCAGTTTAATCGGTGCCGCGAACTATGGCTACACCTTC.

J is TRBJ2-7 and V is TRBV4-2; the D is unclear. Per the germline V gene, CDR1 is LGHNA and CDR2 is YNFKEQ. V lost 3 bases to trimming and J lost 5 bases, with 8 bases between them. The CDR3 consists of 12 residues. CDR3 sequence: CASSQDGDEQYV. CDR3 nucleotide sequence: TGTGCCAGCAGCCAGGACGGTGACGAGCAGTACGTC.

This clonotype was picked up a small number of times. The chain couples TRBV14 to TRBJ2-2, with D maybe TRBD2 (5 bases). The CDR3 totals 19 residues. The V and J ends lost 1 base and 6 bases respectively, with 24 bases between them. From germline, CDR1 is SGHDN and CDR2 FVKESK. The CDR3 DNA follows: TGTGCCAGCAGCCAAGCTGGGAGTAACTACCTATGGATGGCCGGGGAGCTGTTTTTT. Its protein product is CASSQAGSNYLWMAGELFF.

The chain is built from TRBV4-3 and TRBJ1-1, with D unresolved. CDR3 size: 15 residues. The ends were cut back, 0 bases at V and 8 bases at J, with 16 bases in the middle. Germline assignment: CDR1 LGHNA and CDR2 YSLEER. In nucleotides, the CDR3 is TGCGCCAGCAGCCAAGATCTCGCGGTAATTGGGGAAGCTTTCTTT. Residues: CASSQDLAVIGEAFF.

As regards this clonotype: The junction departs from the called germline gene at one end, perhaps through a read error. This rearrangement joins TRBV5-7 to TRBJ1-5, with no clear D. TRBV5-7 is known as an ORF, though its function is uncertain. This CDR3 spans 18 amino acids. CDR3 nucleotide sequence: TGTGTCAGCAGCCCCCCACCCCCGGGCCCAGAGGGTGGTCAGCCCCAGCATTTT. Encoded protein: CVSSPPPPGPEGGQPQHF.

This clonotype was counted a few times. The V call is TRBV25-1, the J call TRBJ1-6; D perhaps matches TRBD1 (6 bases). The V end lost 6 bases, the J end lost 16 bases, and 13 bases lay between the germline ends. The CDR3 totals 11 residues. CDR1 is MGHDK, CDR2 SYGVNS, per germline. CDR3 loop: CASRGGPELHF. The CDR3 region has the DNA TGTGCCAGCAGGGGGGGCCCAGAACTCCACTTT.

The chain links TRBV4-1 to TRBJ2-5, with TRBD2 matching 10 bases. In germline, CDR1 is MGHRA, CDR2 YSYEKL. Germline trimming cut 1 base from V and 5 bases from J; bases unmatched to any gene: 10. CDR3 size: 17 residues. The CDR3 region is CASSQVYPSGGLETQYF. The CDR3 DNA is TGCGCCAGCAGCCAAGTCTATCCTAGCGGGGGTTTGGAGACCCAGTACTTC.

This clonotype has more than one count but fewer than ten. J is TRBJ2-5 and V is TRBV10-2; 10 bases align to TRBD1. The germline V gene encodes CDR1 WSHSY and CDR2 SAAADI. This CDR3 has 15 residues. With V trimmed by 4 bases and J by 5 bases, 7 bases remained unmatched. The DNA of the CDR3 is TGCGCCAGCAGTGGACAGGGGGCGAGTGGGGAGACCCAGTACTTC. It encodes CASSGQGASGETQYF.

The V call is TRBV25-1, the J call TRBJ2-1; weak D call: TRBD2 (6 bases). Per the germline V gene, CDR1 is MGHDK and CDR2 is SYGVNS. V lost 7 bases and J 5 bases, leaving 12 bases between the germline ends. The CDR3 runs to 13 residues. CDR3 bases: TGTGCCAGCATGGAGGGCAGGAACAATGAGCAGTTCTTC. This sequence encodes CASMEGRNNEQFF. The full variable domain, its missing parts supplied by reference TRBV25-1 and TRBJ2-1, is EADIYQTPRYLVIGTGKKITLECSQTMGHDKMYWYQQDPGMELHLIHYSYGVNSTEKGDLSSESTVSRIRTEHFPLTLESARPSHTSQYLCASMEGRNNEQFFGPGTRLTVL.

This clonotype was seen a handful of times. The chain is built from TRBV6-5 and TRBJ2-7; D gene uncertain. Germline V gene sequence: CDR1 MNHEY, CDR2 SVGAGI. Trimming took 9 bases from V and 4 from J, leaving 16 bases between them. The length of the CDR3 is 13 residues. The CDR3 sequence: CASGTAREYEQYF. CDR3 sequence (DNA): TGTGCCAGTGGTACTGCGCGCGAATACGAGCAGTACTTC.

The CDR3 nucleotides are TGTGCCAGCAGTCTCCGGGACCCTGCACAGGGGCAGTTCTTC. Protein sequence: CASSLRDPAQGQFF. The chain uses TRBV12-3 or TRBV12-4 and TRBJ2-1, with D perhaps TRBD1 (6 bases). There are 14 residues in the CDR3. The V end lost 5 bases, the J end lost 12 bases, and 20 bases lay between the germline ends.

The gene calls are TRBV28 and TRBJ2-3; D not resolved. The CDR3 sequence is 14 residues long. Between the trimmed V and J ends, which lost 5 bases and 4 bases, there was a span of 13 bases. Germline CDR1 MDHEN, CDR2 SYDVKM. CDR3 DNA: TGTGCCAGCAGTCCCGCGACTGGGCCAGATACGCAGTATTTT. Its protein is CASSPATGPDTQYF.

Ten or more counts support this clonotype. The gene calls are TRBV6-2 or TRBV6-3 and TRBJ2-1; D gene unclear. Germline V gene lookup returns CDR1 MNHEY and CDR2 SVGEGT. CDR3 size: 13 residues. Deletions cut 6 bases from V and 4 bases from J, with 10 bases between. The CDR3 spells CASRQPLYNEQFF. Here the CDR3 DNA reads TGTGCCAGCAGGCAACCCTTATACAATGAGCAGTTCTTC.